Below, one T cell receptor (beta chain) is given with its context. Its antigen is as yet unknown. The data are from a study of long-term antiretroviral therapy in people with HIV. Study observations and caveats: Spans of CDR3 length were tighter for HIV repertoires than for controls.

Germline CDR1 SNHLY, CDR2 FYNNEI. V shed 8 bases and J 8 bases; nucleotides not matched to a gene: 14. The CDR3 loop spans 15 amino acids. Investigators performed immunoSEQ version v3.0 at survey level. Profiling relied on immunoSEQ multiplex PCR, and the TCRdb table lists in-frame clones only, not all of them. Of about 40,000 clones listed, approximately 85% were seen once; the top ten hold roughly 6.1%. The material sequenced was unsorted PBMCs, taken 3.1 years after starting antiretroviral therapy. This sequence joins TRBV2 and TRBJ2-1; 8 bases match TRBD2. This receptor was identified in a woman aged 45 to 65 with HIV. CDR3 sequence (DNA): TGTGCCAGCCATCTCGCCGGGGGGGCGGTATATGAGCAGTTCTTC. It is translated as CASHLAGGAVYEQFF.